A selection of T cell receptor beta chains follows, all from one sample in a study of CD8 T cells in Susac syndrome. TCRdb re-called the immunoSEQ multiplex PCR reads through MiXCR, storing one row per CDR3 protein. The sample comprises some 450,000 distinct CDR3 sequences, 75% to 90% of which are singletons, and about 0.1% rests with the top ten. Sequences were obtained from CD8+ T cells from PBMCs. Source of these receptors: a human donor with multiple sclerosis. CDR3s include the opening cysteine and the closing phenylalanine or tryptophan. Each record gives: J gene, CDR3 length, V gene, D gene, clone size, CDR3 DNA, CDR3 protein. The D gene is left open where the match is weak. Size is omitted from some rows. Given values are once, few, many or a class for expanded clones.

J: TRBJ2-2; length: 15; V: TRBV12-3/TRBV12-4; D: -; size: -; DNA: TGTGCCAGCAGTTTAGAGGGCTCGGACACCGGGGAGCTGTTTTTT; CDR3: CASSLEGSDTGELFF
J: TRBJ2-3; length: 16; V: TRBV28; D: TRBD1; size: -; DNA: TGTGCCAGCAGTGTTCCGGGACAGGAGGTTCTTAATACGCAGTATTTT; CDR3: CASSVPGQEVLNTQYF
J: TRBJ2-1; length: 14; V: TRBV3-1; D: -; size: -; DNA: TGTGCCAGCAGCCAAGATTGGAGGGACAATGAGCAGTTCTTC; CDR3: CASSQDWRDNEQFF
J: TRBJ1-1; length: 14; V: TRBV19; D: -; size: -; DNA: TGTGCCAGTAGTATAGCTGGAGGGAACACTGAAGCTTTCTTT; CDR3: CASSIAGGNTEAFF
J: TRBJ2-2; length: 13; V: TRBV30; D: TRBD2; size: -; DNA: TGTGCCTGGAGTTCGGGGGGTTCCGGGGAGCTGTTTTTT; CDR3: CAWSSGGSGELFF
J: TRBJ1-6; length: 20; V: TRBV23-1; D: -; size: -; DNA: TGCGCCAGCAGTCATAAAATCCGGAACGGCAGAGGTGGGTGGGATTCACCCCTCCACTTT; CDR3: CASSHKIRNGRGGWDSPLHF
J: TRBJ1-1; length: 15; V: TRBV6-2/TRBV6-3; D: TRBD1; size: -; DNA: TGTGCCAGCAGCCCTCGCTGGGGACAGGTACCTGAAGCTTTCTTT; CDR3: CASSPRWGQVPEAFF
J: TRBJ2-1; length: 15; V: TRBV9; D: TRBD1; size: -; DNA: TGTGCCAGCAGCGTGACAGGGACCCCCTACAATGAGCAGTTCTTC; CDR3: CASSVTGTPYNEQFF
J: TRBJ2-1; length: 17; V: TRBV28; D: -; size: -; DNA: TGTGCCAGCAGGCGACCCTCCGGGACTCCGGCTTCCAATGAGCAGTTCTTC; CDR3: CASRRPSGTPASNEQFF
J: TRBJ2-7; length: 13; V: TRBV27; D: -; size: -; DNA: TGTGCCAGCAGTGTGACAGGAAGAGCCGAGCAGTACTTC; CDR3: CASSVTGRAEQYF
J: TRBJ1-2; length: 14; V: TRBV7-9; D: -; size: few; DNA: TGTGCCAGCAGCCCAACCGGAACCTACTATGGCTACACCTTC; CDR3: CASSPTGTYYGYTF
J: TRBJ1-3; length: 15; V: TRBV7-6; D: -; size: -; DNA: TGTGCCAGCAGCAAAGACAGCCGCTCTGGAAACACCATATATTTT; CDR3: CASSKDSRSGNTIYF
J: TRBJ2-2; length: 14; V: TRBV2; D: -; size: -; DNA: TGTGCCAGCAGTGAAAGGGGGAACACCGGGGAGCTGTTTTTT; CDR3: CASSERGNTGELFF
J: TRBJ2-5; length: 15; V: TRBV28; D: TRBD1; size: -; DNA: TGTGCCAGCAGTTTAGACGGGACAGGGCAAGAGACCCAGTACTTC; CDR3: CASSLDGTGQETQYF
J: TRBJ1-3; length: 15; V: TRBV7-8; D: -; size: -; DNA: TGTGCCAGCAGCTTAGAGAGGGGGTACGGAAACACCATATATTTT; CDR3: CASSLERGYGNTIYF
J: TRBJ2-1; length: 15; V: TRBV7-9; D: TRBD2; size: -; DNA: TGTGCCAGCAGCCCACTAGCGGCCTCCTACAATGAGCAGTTCTTC; CDR3: CASSPLAASYNEQFF
J: TRBJ2-7; length: 15; V: TRBV4-1; D: -; size: -; DNA: TGCGCCAGCAGCCAGACCCCAGGGAGCTCCTACGAGCAGTACTTC; CDR3: CASSQTPGSSYEQYF
J: TRBJ1-5; length: 19; V: TRBV28; D: -; size: once; DNA: TGTGCCAGCAGTTCCCCTCACGAGAGCGGGGGGCGTAGGGATCAGCCCCAGCATTTT; CDR3: CASSSPHESGGRRDQPQHF
J: TRBJ1-4; length: 15; V: TRBV5-4; D: TRBD1; size: once; DNA: TGTGCCAGCAGCTTCCGGGACAGCCCTAATGAAAAACTGTTTTTT; CDR3: CASSFRDSPNEKLFF
J: TRBJ2-1; length: 17; V: TRBV30; D: -; size: -; DNA: TGTGCCTGGAGTGTATTAAGCGGGCCGTACGTCTACAATGAGCAGTTCTTC; CDR3: CAWSVLSGPYVYNEQFF
J: TRBJ1-2; length: 14; V: TRBV5-4; D: -; size: -; DNA: TGTGCCAGCAGCTTGAAAGGAGGGATCCGTGGCTACACCTTC; CDR3: CASSLKGGIRGYTF
J: TRBJ2-1; length: 17; V: TRBV30; D: TRBD2; size: -; DNA: TGTGCCTGGAGCCTACCCGGGACTACGAGCTCCTACAATGAGCAGTTCTTC; CDR3: CAWSLPGTTSSYNEQFF
J: TRBJ1-1; length: 13; V: TRBV20-1; D: -; size: -; DNA: TGCAGTGCTAGGGGAATACCGAACACTGAAGCTTTCTTT; CDR3: CSARGIPNTEAFF
J: TRBJ2-2; length: 17; V: TRBV6-1; D: -; size: -; DNA: TGTGCCAGCAGATGGACACGGGCCCCGACAAACACCGGGGAGCTGTTTTTT; CDR3: CASRWTRAPTNTGELFF
J: TRBJ2-3; length: 15; V: TRBV4-1; D: -; size: -; DNA: TGCGCCAGCAGCCAAGAGGGAAGGTCGGCAGATACGCAGTATTTT; CDR3: CASSQEGRSADTQYF
J: TRBJ2-3; length: 13; V: TRBV30; D: -; size: -; DNA: TGTGCCTGGGGGGCAGGGTTTCAAGATACGCAGTATTTT; CDR3: CAWGAGFQDTQYF
J: TRBJ1-1; length: 13; V: TRBV12-3/TRBV12-4; D: TRBD1; size: -; DNA: TGTGCCAGCAGTGGACAGGGTAGGCCTGAAGCTTTCTTT; CDR3: CASSGQGRPEAFF
J: TRBJ2-7; length: 15; V: TRBV20-1; D: -; size: -; DNA: TGCAGTGCTAGAGACCGGGACGTTAGCTCCTACGAGCAGTACTTC; CDR3: CSARDRDVSSYEQYF
J: TRBJ2-2; length: 17; V: TRBV5-6; D: TRBD1; size: once; DNA: TGTGCCAGCAGACAAAACGACAGGGCGCCCCTCACCGGGGAGCTGTTTTTT; CDR3: CASRQNDRAPLTGELFF
J: TRBJ2-5; length: 15; V: TRBV12-3/TRBV12-4; D: -; size: once; DNA: TGTGCCAGCTCCGAACTTGGGGGGCGGGAAGAGACCCAGTACTTC; CDR3: CASSELGGREETQYF
J: TRBJ2-2; length: 17; V: TRBV10-3; D: -; size: -; DNA: TGTGCCATCAATACCCCAACAAAATCGCCGAACACCGGGGAGCTGTTTTTT; CDR3: CAINTPTKSPNTGELFF
J: TRBJ2-1; length: 16; V: TRBV30; D: -; size: -; DNA: TGTGCCTGGAGTGTAGCCACCCGGCCCCCCTACAATGAGCAGTTCTTC; CDR3: CAWSVATRPPYNEQFF
J: TRBJ2-3; length: 13; V: TRBV28; D: -; size: -; DNA: TGTGCCAGCAGTTTTATTCCCACAGATACGCAGTATTTT; CDR3: CASSFIPTDTQYF
J: TRBJ2-1; length: 12; V: TRBV7-2; D: -; size: -; DNA: TGTGCCAGCAGCTTAGTGGGGTACGAGCAGTTCTTC; CDR3: CASSLVGYEQFF
J: TRBJ2-7; length: 16; V: TRBV7-8; D: TRBD2; size: -; DNA: TGTGCCAGCAGCATCGAGACTAGCGGGGGGGCCTACGAGCAGTACTTC; CDR3: CASSIETSGGAYEQYF
J: TRBJ2-7; length: 16; V: TRBV4-1; D: TRBD2; size: -; DNA: TGCGCCAGCAGCCAAGAGGACGGCGGGAGGTCTTACGAGCAGTACTTC; CDR3: CASSQEDGGRSYEQYF
J: TRBJ1-1; length: 16; V: TRBV4-2; D: TRBD1; size: once; DNA: TGTGCCAGCAGCCCAAAGGGGGCGACAGGGGGCACTGAAGCTTTCTTT; CDR3: CASSPKGATGGTEAFF
J: TRBJ2-3; length: 19; V: TRBV28; D: TRBD2; size: -; DNA: TGTGCCAGCAGTCCAACCGGGACTAGCGGGAGGCCTAGCACAGATACGCAGTATTTT; CDR3: CASSPTGTSGRPSTDTQYF